These 8 T cell receptor beta chains came from one sample sequenced in a study of monozygotic twins with inflammatory bowel disease. TCRdb reanalyzed the 5' RACE reads, giving one entry per CDR3 protein sequence and no DNA. The sample has some 150,000 distinct CDR3 sequences. What was sequenced was blood. Source of these receptors: a human donor with ulcerative colitis or Crohn's disease, or a healthy co-twin of an affected twin (not recorded which).

This chain links TRBV2 with TRBJ2-7; the TCRdb D gene call, TRBD1, has no DNA to confirm it. The germline CDR1 and CDR2 sequences are SNHLY and FYNNEI. This CDR3 has 12 amino acids. CDR3 sequence reads: CASTTDSPEQYF.

This sequence joins TRBV7-3 and TRBJ2-1. Germline V lookup: CDR1 SGHTA, CDR2 FQGTGA. This CDR3 spans 11 amino acids. This CDR3 is CASSEGNEQFF.

The V call is TRBV5-1, the J call TRBJ1-4; TCRdb outputs TRBD1, but without DNA this stays unchecked. The CDR3 is made up of 15 amino acids. From germline, CDR1 is SGHRS and CDR2 YFSETQ. The CDR3 reads CASSLGSGSNEKLFF.

The rearrangement joins TRBV5-1 to TRBJ2-5; TCRdb reports TRBD1, a call that lacks DNA to check it against. The CDR3 has 15 residues. The V gene's germline CDR1 is SGHRS and CDR2 YFSETQ. CDR3 amino acids: CASIRGAAGQETQYF.

The chain joins TRBV4-1 to TRBJ2-5; TCRdb's D gene call, TRBD1, goes unchecked for lack of DNA. Germline V gives CDR1 MGHRA, CDR2 YSYEKL. This CDR3 spans 15 amino acids. The CDR3 here is CASSQAGGKRETQYF.

The V gene is TRBV11-2, the J gene TRBJ2-5; TCRdb reports TRBD1, a call that lacks DNA to check it against. The CDR3 has 16 residues. Germline CDR1 is SGHAT and CDR2 is FQNNGV. CDR3 residues: CASSLMAGGAGETQYF. Drawing the rest from reference TRBV11-2 and TRBJ2-5, the complete variable domain is EAGVAQSPRYKIIEKRQSVAFWCNPISGHATLYWYQQILGQGPKLLIQFQNNGVVDDSQLPKDRFSAERLKGVDSTLKIQPAKLEDSAVYLCASSLMAGGAGETQYFGPGTRLLVL.

The chain employs TRBV5-1 and TRBJ2-3; absent DNA, TCRdb's TRBD1 call cannot be checked. Germline lookup yields CDR1 SGHRS and CDR2 YFSETQ. This CDR3 is built from 14 residues. The CDR3: CASSLGAGLNTQYF. The variable domain in full, with the rest retrieved from reference TRBV5-1 and TRBJ2-3, is KAGVTQTPRYLIKTRGQQVTLSCSPISGHRSVSWYQQTPGQGLQFLFEYFSETQRNKGNFPGRFSGRQFSNSRSEMNVSTLELGDSALYLCASSLGAGLNTQYFGPGTRLTVL.

This sequence joins TRBV9 and TRBJ2-5. The CDR3 loop spans 13 amino acids. Germline-derived CDR1 and CDR2 are SGDLS and YYNGEE. The CDR3 loop is CASSVSGKETQYF.